One sample yielded the 27 T cell receptor beta chains listed below, sequenced in a study of T cell changes during pregnancy in multiple sclerosis. TCRdb keeps only in-frame clones here, not all; method: immunoSEQ multiplex PCR. There are some 77,000 clones in the sample; just over 90% occur only once, and approximately 2% lies in the top ten. The sample was peripheral blood, taken in the second trimester of pregnancy. The receptor source for this set is a female donor in good health, enrolled as a control in a pregnancy study.

This chain joins TRBV7-3 and TRBJ2-5, with 8 bases identical to TRBD2. Germline V lookup: CDR1 SGHTA, CDR2 FQGTGA. The CDR3 spans 14 residues. V shed 4 bases, J shed 13 bases, and the junction held 14 bases outside the gene matches. CDR3 in DNA: TGTGCCAGCAGCTCCGGGGGGGGGACATCCGGGAGGTACTTC. This gives the protein CASSSGGGTSGRYF.

V usage is TRBV6-6 and J usage is TRBJ2-5; possibly TRBD2 for D (7 bases). V gave up 0 bases and J gave up 5 bases, with 10 bases separating them. Germline V gives CDR1 MNHNY, CDR2 SVGAGI (reference sequence). The CDR3 sequence is 14 residues long. CDR3 nucleotides: TGTGCCAGCAGTTACTCGGGGGGGCAGGAGACCCAGTACTTC. Its protein is CASSYSGGQETQYF.

The chain employs TRBV11-2 and TRBJ1-1, with 9 nucleotides matching TRBD1. Germline V gene lookup returns CDR1 SGHAT and CDR2 FQNNGV. This CDR3 has 17 residues. V lost 0 bases, J lost 0 bases, and 5 bases stayed unmatched. In DNA form, the CDR3 reads TGTGCCAGCAGCTTAGATGGGACAGGGAGGGTGAACACTGAAGCTTTCTTT. Translating it yields CASSLDGTGRVNTEAFF.

The chain employs TRBV19 and TRBJ2-7, with 7 bases aligning to TRBD1. The CDR3 is 14 amino acids. The junction had 3 bases not matched to a gene; V was cut back by 1 base and J by 3 bases. Germline V lookup: CDR1 LNHDA, CDR2 SQIVND (reference sequence). For the CDR3, the DNA is TGTGCCAGTAGTATAGTACAGGGGTACTACGAGCAGTACTTC. It specifies CASSIVQGYYEQYF.

This clone was seen only once. The CDR3 DNA is TGTGCCAGCAGCGTAGCGTACGGTGGCTACACCTTC. Residues: CASSVAYGGYTF. V gene TRBV9 combines with J gene TRBJ1-2; D remains ambiguous. V was pared by 0 bases and J by 7 bases, with 7 bases between. The CDR3 totals 12 residues. From germline, CDR1 is SGDLS and CDR2 YYNGEE.

The gene calls are TRBV10-2 and TRBJ2-5; TRBD2 agrees at 11 bases. The CDR3 spans 13 residues. Germline V gene data show CDR1 as WSHSY and CDR2 as SAAADI. Trimming removed 7 bases from V and 5 bases from J; junction bases left unmatched: 3. The CDR3 bases are TGCGCCAGCAAGACTAGCGGGGCCGAGACCCAGTACTTC. Its translation is CASKTSGAETQYF.

V is TRBV27 and J is TRBJ2-1; possible D gene TRBD2, 5 bases. Trimming cost V 8 bases and J 2 bases, with 7 bases left between them. The CDR3 has 12 residues. CDR1 and CDR2 from the germline V gene are MNHEY and SMNVEV (reference sequence). The CDR3 sequence: CASGGPYNEQFF. In DNA, the CDR3 is TGTGCCAGCGGCGGGCCCTACAATGAGCAGTTCTTC.

Concerning this clone itself: Other DNA sequences in the sample encode the same CDR3. This sequence joins TRBV7-2 and TRBJ1-2, with no clear D. The germline V and J ends were trimmed by 1 base and 5 bases, with 8 bases remaining between them. CDR1 is SGHTA and CDR2 is FQGNSA in the germline V gene. The CDR3 totals 13 residues. CDR3 bases: TGTGCCAGCAGCTTAGACCGCAGTTATGGCTACACCTTC. Encoded protein: CASSLDRSYGYTF. The whole variable domain, remainder taken from reference TRBV7-2 and TRBJ1-2, is GAGVSQSPSNKVTEKGKDVELRCDPISGHTALYWYRQSLGQGLEFLIYFQGNSAPDKSGLPSDRFSAERTGGSVSTLTIQRTQQEDSAVYLCASSLDRSYGYTFGSGTRLTVV.

This chain joins TRBV18 and TRBJ1-1, with D maybe TRBD1 (5 bases). The CDR3 totals 15 residues. V was trimmed by 5 bases and J by 3 bases, leaving 16 bases between them. From germline, CDR1 is KGHSH and CDR2 LQKENI. The CDR3 DNA reads as TGTGCCAGCTCAACTTTGGGGGGAGTTGACACTGAAGCTTTCTTT. Translating gives CASSTLGGVDTEAFF.

The chain joins TRBV7-2 to TRBJ1-4, with D perhaps TRBD1 (6 bases). CDR3 length: 15 residues. V gave up 5 bases and J gave up 3 bases, with 13 bases separating them. The germline V gene encodes CDR1 SGHTA and CDR2 FQGNSA. The CDR3 loop is CASSAYRAPNEKLFF. The CDR3 DNA reads TGTGCCAGCAGCGCCTACAGGGCGCCTAATGAAAAACTGTTTTTT.

The V and J genes are TRBV4-3 and TRBJ2-3; D is unresolved. Germline assignment: CDR1 LGHNA and CDR2 YSLEER. This CDR3 has 13 amino acids. Trimming pared 3 bases from V and 4 bases from J, leaving 8 bases between. The CDR3 region is CASSQAFADTQYF. The CDR3, as DNA: TGCGCCAGCAGCCAGGCTTTTGCAGATACGCAGTATTTT.

The chain combines TRBV7-2 with TRBJ2-3; 7 bases line up with TRBD2. Germline assignment: CDR1 SGHTA and CDR2 FQGNSA. V shed 1 base and J 4 bases; nucleotides not matched to a gene: 14. The CDR3 totals 18 residues. CDR3 sequence reads: CASSLGPTRMGGADTQYF. CDR3 DNA sequence: TGTGCCAGCAGCTTAGGCCCTACTAGGATGGGGGGGGCAGATACGCAGTATTTT.

The rearrangement links TRBV20-1 to TRBJ2-3; no firm D call. V was trimmed by 5 bases and J by 2 bases, leaving 5 bases between them. The CDR3 is 11 residues long. Germline loops: CDR1 DFQATT, CDR2 SNEGSKA (reference sequence). CDR3 bases: TGCAGTGCTCTACTCACAGATACGCAGTATTTT. This codes for CSALLTDTQYF.

The chain uses TRBV6-1 and TRBJ2-2; D is uncertain. The CDR3 extends over 14 amino acids. The V and J ends lost 7 bases and 0 bases respectively, with 9 bases between them. Germline V gene sequence: CDR1 MNHNS, CDR2 SASEGT. CDR3 nucleotide sequence: TGTGCCAGCACACCGACAACGAACACCGGGGAGCTGTTTTTT. As protein: CASTPTTNTGELFF.

This sequence joins TRBV2 and TRBJ1-5; possible D gene TRBD1, 5 bases. In germline, CDR1 is SNHLY, CDR2 FYNNEI. CDR3 length equals 15 residues. The ends were cut back, 5 bases at V and 0 bases at J, with 11 bases in the middle. CDR3 amino acids: CASSQQDYSNQPQHF. CDR3 DNA: TGTGCCAGCAGTCAACAGGATTATAGCAATCAGCCCCAGCATTTT.

This rearrangement joins TRBV28 to TRBJ2-7, with 10 bases identical to TRBD1. This CDR3 comprises 16 residues. V was pared by 2 bases and J by 2 bases, with 6 bases of the junction left unmatched. Germline V gene sequence: CDR1 MDHEN, CDR2 SYDVKM. The CDR3 protein is CASSLGGGQGTYEQYF. CDR3 DNA sequence: TGTGCCAGCAGTTTAGGGGGGGGACAGGGGACCTACGAGCAGTACTTC.

The V gene is TRBV7-8, the J gene TRBJ2-1; 9 bases line up with TRBD1. V trimming: 3 bases; J trimming: 3 bases; junction bases outside the gene matches: 3. Germline CDR1 reads SGHVS; CDR2 reads FQNEAQ. The CDR3 totals 15 residues. CDR3 loop: CASSFRTGVYNEQFF. The CDR3 nucleotides read TGTGCCAGCAGCTTTAGGACAGGGGTCTACAATGAGCAGTTCTTC.

This clone was counted once. The gene calls are TRBV6-1 and TRBJ2-1, with D possibly matching TRBD2 (5 bases). Per the germline V gene, CDR1 is MNHNS and CDR2 is SASEGT. The CDR3 is made up of 14 amino acids. Trimming took 8 bases from V and 4 from J, leaving 15 bases between them. Here the CDR3 DNA reads TGTGCCAGCGAGCGGACTCCTGGGTACAATGAGCAGTTCTTC. This sequence encodes CASERTPGYNEQFF.

The table lists this clone with a few counts. The V gene is TRBV5-5, the J gene TRBJ1-2, with D hard to call. Germline V gene lookup returns CDR1 SGHKS and CDR2 YYEKEE (reference sequence). V lost 4 bases, J lost 8 bases, and 12 bases lay in between. The CDR3 spans 12 residues. The CDR3 region has the DNA TGTGCCAGCAGCCCCACCCGGTTGGGCTACACCTTC. This translates into CASSPTRLGYTF.

The chain employs TRBV7-2 and TRBJ1-6; D gene unclear. This CDR3 contains 13 residues. Per germline, CDR1 SGHTA and CDR2 FQGNSA. Trimming removed 1 base at V and 10 bases at J, with 8 bases between. Written as DNA, the CDR3 is TGTGCCAGCAGCTTAGGATCCGAGTCACCCCTCCACTTT. It specifies CASSLGSESPLHF.

The rearrangement joins TRBV5-1 to TRBJ2-1; perhaps TRBD2 as D (7 bases). The CDR3 runs 16 residues. Trimming removed 0 bases at V and 0 bases at J, with 10 bases between. CDR1 and CDR2 (germline): SGHRS, YFSETQ. The CDR3 spells CASSLGGGNSYNEQFF. CDR3 sequence (DNA): TGCGCCAGCAGCTTGGGGGGGGGCAACTCCTACAATGAGCAGTTCTTC.

The V and J genes are TRBV7-2 and TRBJ1-1; possibly TRBD1 for D (6 bases). Trimming left V 4 bases short and J 4 bases short, with 16 bases between. This CDR3 spans 15 amino acids. Per germline, CDR1 SGHTA and CDR2 FQGNSA. CDR3 DNA: TGTGCCAGCAGCTGGTTCGGGGGGCTTGTCACTGAAGCTTTCTTT. Encoded protein: CASSWFGGLVTEAFF.

This CDR3 reads CALAGTEGNTIYF. In nucleotides, the CDR3 is TGTGCCTTGGCCGGGACAGAGGGAAACACCATATATTTT. V is TRBV28 and J is TRBJ1-3; 7 bases align to TRBD1. The J segment lost 4 bases and the V segment lost 11 bases, leaving 8 bases of the junction unmatched. The germline V gene has CDR1 MDHEN and CDR2 SYDVKM. CDR3 size: 13 residues.

The rearrangement links TRBV7-9 to TRBJ1-3, with D maybe TRBD1 (6 bases). This CDR3 is 15 amino acids long. Germline values: CDR1 SEHNR, CDR2 FQNEAQ (reference sequence). V gave up 3 bases and J gave up 4 bases, with 13 bases separating them. This CDR3 is CASSFNREEGNTIYF. CDR3 DNA sequence: TGTGCCAGCAGCTTTAACAGGGAAGAAGGAAACACCATATATTTT.

The chain has TRBV19 and TRBJ1-5, with TRBD1 as a possible D gene (5 bases). This CDR3 has 13 residues. Deletions cut 8 bases from V and 3 bases from J, with 11 bases between. CDR1 and CDR2 from the germline V gene are LNHDA and SQIVND (reference sequence). The CDR3 is CASAQGHNQPQHF. CDR3 coding DNA: TGTGCCAGTGCCCAGGGCCACAATCAGCCCCAGCATTTT.

The V call is TRBV18, the J call TRBJ1-1; D not certain. V shed 6 bases and J shed 0 bases, with 14 bases lying between them. CDR1 is KGHSH, CDR2 LQKENI, per germline. The CDR3 spans 15 residues. The CDR3: CASSVGGIMNTEAFF. The CDR3 DNA is TGTGCCAGCTCCGTCGGCGGGATCATGAACACTGAAGCTTTCTTT.

This sequence joins TRBV4-2 and TRBJ1-2, with D perhaps TRBD1 (6 bases). The V end lost 1 base, the J end lost 7 bases, and 13 bases lay between the germline ends. Per the germline V gene, CDR1 is LGHNA and CDR2 is YNFKEQ. This CDR3 contains 14 residues. The CDR3 region is CASSQADRLSGYTF. DNA of the CDR3: TGTGCCAGCAGCCAAGCGGACAGACTTAGTGGCTACACCTTC.